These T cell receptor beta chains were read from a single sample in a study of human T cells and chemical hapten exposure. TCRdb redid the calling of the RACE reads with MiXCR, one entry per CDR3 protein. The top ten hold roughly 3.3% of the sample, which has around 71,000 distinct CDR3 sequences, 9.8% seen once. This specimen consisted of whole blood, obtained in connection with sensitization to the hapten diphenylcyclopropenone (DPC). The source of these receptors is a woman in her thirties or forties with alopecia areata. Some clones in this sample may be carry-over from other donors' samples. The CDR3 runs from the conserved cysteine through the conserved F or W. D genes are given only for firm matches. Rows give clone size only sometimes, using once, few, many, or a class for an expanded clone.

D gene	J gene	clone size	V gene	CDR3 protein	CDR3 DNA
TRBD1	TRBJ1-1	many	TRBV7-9	CASSPVPGQGKTEAFF	TGTGCCAGCAGCCCCGTCCCGGGACAGGGGAAGACTGAAGCTTTCTTT
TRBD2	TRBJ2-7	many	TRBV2	CASRAGAYEQYF	TGTGCCAGCAGGGCGGGGGCCTACGAGCAGTACTTC
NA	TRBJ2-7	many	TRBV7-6	CASSLETEHYEQYF	TGTGCCAGCAGCTTGGAGACAGAACACTACGAGCAGTACTTC
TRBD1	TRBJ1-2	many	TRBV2	CASRGGQGKNFYGYTF	TGTGCCAGCAGGGGGGGACAGGGAAAAAACTTCTATGGCTACACCTTC
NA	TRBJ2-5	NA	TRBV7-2	CASSLSYRGGETQYF	TGTGCCAGCAGCTTAAGTTACCGGGGAGGCGAGACCCAGTACTTC
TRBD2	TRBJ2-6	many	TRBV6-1	CASSVGGVRSGANVLTF	TGTGCCAGCAGTGTTGGGGGGGTTCGCTCTGGGGCCAACGTCCTGACTTTC
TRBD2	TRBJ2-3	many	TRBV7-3	CASGVGGTDTQYF	TGTGCCAGCGGAGTGGGGGGGACAGATACGCAGTATTTT
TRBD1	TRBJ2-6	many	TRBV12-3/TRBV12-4	CASGDSLSGANVLTF	TGTGCCAGCGGGGACAGTCTCTCTGGGGCCAACGTCCTGACTTTC
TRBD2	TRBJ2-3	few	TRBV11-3	CASSLGLAGDTDTQYF	TGTGCCAGCAGCTTGGGACTAGCGGGGGACACAGATACGCAGTATTTT
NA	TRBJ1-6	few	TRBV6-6	CASSPRGFGNSPLHF	TGTGCCAGCAGCCCCAGGGGATTTGGGAATTCACCCCTCCACTTT
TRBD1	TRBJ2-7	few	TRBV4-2	CASSQEGPGTGDEQYF	TGTGCCAGCAGCCAAGAAGGTCCCGGGACAGGGGACGAGCAGTACTTC
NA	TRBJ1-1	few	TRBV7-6	CASSGGFALNTEAFF	TGTGCCAGCAGCGGGGGTTTTGCCCTTAACACTGAAGCTTTCTTT
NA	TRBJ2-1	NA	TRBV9	CASSVGVASADEQFF	TGTGCCAGCAGCGTAGGGGTGGCTAGCGCCGATGAGCAGTTCTTC
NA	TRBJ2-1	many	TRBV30	CAWSVKDFVNNEQFF	TGTGCCTGGAGTGTAAAGGATTTCGTCAACAATGAGCAGTTCTTC
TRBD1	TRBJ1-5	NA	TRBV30	CAWQRDRDQPQHF	TGTGCCTGGCAGAGGGACAGGGATCAGCCCCAGCATTTT
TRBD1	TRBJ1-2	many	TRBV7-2	CATIKGTGENYGYTF	TGTGCCACGATTAAGGGGACAGGGGAAAACTATGGCTACACCTTC
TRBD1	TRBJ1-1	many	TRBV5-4	CASSSVQGDTEAFF	TGTGCCAGCAGTTCCGTTCAGGGGGACACTGAAGCTTTCTTT
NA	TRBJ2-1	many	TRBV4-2	CASSQVNPSGYNEQFF	TGTGCCAGCAGCCAAGTCAATCCCAGCGGCTACAATGAGCAGTTCTTC
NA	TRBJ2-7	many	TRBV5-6	CASSSPGEASYEQYF	TGTGCCAGCAGCAGCCCTGGCGAGGCCTCCTACGAGCAGTACTTC
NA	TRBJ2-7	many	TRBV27	CASSLPQTVVSYEQYF	TGTGCCAGCAGTTTACCCCAGACCGTCGTCTCCTACGAGCAGTACTTC
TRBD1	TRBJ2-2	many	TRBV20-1	CSASIGGEAGELFF	TGCAGTGCTAGTATAGGGGGCGAGGCCGGGGAGCTGTTTTTT
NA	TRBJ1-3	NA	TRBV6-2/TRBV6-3	CASSYSMEGHTIYF	TGTGCCAGCAGTTACTCGATGGAGGGCCACACCATATATTTT
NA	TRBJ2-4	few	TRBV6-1	CASSGTVIQYF	TGTGCCAGCAGTGGGACAGTTATTCAGTACTTC
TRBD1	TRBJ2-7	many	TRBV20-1	CSARRPDRVEQYF	TGCAGTGCTAGAAGACCCGACAGGGTCGAGCAGTACTTC
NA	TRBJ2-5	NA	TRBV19	CASSIRQQETQYF	TGTGCCAGTAGTATTAGACAGCAAGAGACCCAGTACTTC
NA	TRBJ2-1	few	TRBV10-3	CAISEAGDYNEQFF	TGTGCCATCAGTGAGGCAGGGGACTACAATGAGCAGTTCTTC
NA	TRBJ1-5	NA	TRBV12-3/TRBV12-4	CASSFKRVGRQPQHF	TGTGCCAGCAGTTTTAAGAGGGTAGGTCGGCAGCCCCAGCATTTT
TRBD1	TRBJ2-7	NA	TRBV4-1	CASSQGQLMGEQYF	TGCGCCAGCAGCCAGGGACAGTTAATGGGGGAGCAGTACTTC
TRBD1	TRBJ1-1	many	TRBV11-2	CASSPETGVAEAFF	TGTGCCAGCAGCCCGGAAACAGGGGTCGCTGAAGCTTTCTTT
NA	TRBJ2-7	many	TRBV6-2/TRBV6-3	CASRVPQGYEQYF	TGTGCCAGCAGAGTGCCCCAGGGTTACGAGCAGTACTTC
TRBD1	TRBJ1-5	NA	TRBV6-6	CASSSALTGYNQPQHF	TGTGCCAGCAGTTCCGCCCTGACAGGGTACAATCAGCCCCAGCATTTT
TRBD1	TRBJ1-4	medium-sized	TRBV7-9	CASSTTGSNEKLFF	TGTGCCAGCAGCACGACAGGGTCTAATGAAAAACTGTTTTTT
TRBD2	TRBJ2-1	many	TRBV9	CASSVVGGGAAEQFF	TGTGCCAGCAGCGTAGTTGGCGGGGGGGCCGCTGAGCAGTTCTTC
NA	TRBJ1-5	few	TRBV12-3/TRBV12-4	CASSLGEHQPQHF	TGTGCCAGCAGTTTGGGGGAGCATCAGCCCCAGCATTTT
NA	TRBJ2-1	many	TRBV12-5	CTYDEQFF	TGTACCTACGATGAGCAGTTCTTC
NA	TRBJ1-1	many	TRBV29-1	CSVAVEAIGSTEAFF	TGCAGCGTTGCAGTAGAAGCAATCGGGAGCACTGAAGCTTTCTTT
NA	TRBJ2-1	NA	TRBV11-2	CASSLRGRMQFF	TGTGCCAGCAGCCTAAGGGGAAGGATGCAGTTCTTC
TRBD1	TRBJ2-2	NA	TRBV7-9	CASSLIQGQGNTGELFF	TGTGCCAGCAGCTTAATTCAGGGACAGGGGAACACCGGGGAGCTGTTTTTT
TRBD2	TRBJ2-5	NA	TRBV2	CASFTPGLQETQYF	TGTGCCAGCTTTACGCCGGGACTACAAGAGACCCAGTACTTC
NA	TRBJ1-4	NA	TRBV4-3	CASSQRGEGGEKLFF	TGCGCCAGCAGCCAAAGGGGGGAGGGAGGAGAAAAACTGTTTTTT
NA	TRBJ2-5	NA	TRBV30	CAWSGNQETQYF	TGTGCCTGGAGTGGTAACCAAGAGACCCAGTACTTC
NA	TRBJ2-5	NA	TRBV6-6	CASIFGAIEETQYF	TGTGCCAGCATCTTCGGGGCTATCGAAGAGACCCAGTACTTC
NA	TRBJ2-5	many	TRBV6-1	CASSVGQGLGETQYF	TGTGCCAGCAGTGTTGGGCAGGGTCTCGGAGAGACCCAGTACTTC
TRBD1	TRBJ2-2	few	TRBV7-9	CASSRRTGGSASRLNTGELFF	TGTGCCAGCAGCCGTAGGACAGGGGGTTCTGCTTCTCGCCTGAACACCGGGGAGCTGTTTTTT
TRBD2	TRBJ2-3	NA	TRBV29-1	CSVAQAGGTDTQYF	TGCAGCGTTGCTCAAGCGGGGGGAACAGATACGCAGTATTTT
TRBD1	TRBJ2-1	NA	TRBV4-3	CASSQGRDRPPQFF	TGCGCCAGCAGCCAAGGCCGGGACAGGCCCCCCCAGTTCTTC